This T cell receptor (beta chain) was sequenced for a study of STAT5B mutations in CD4+ large granular lymphocyte leukemia. For this clone: The antigen is unknown.

Only in-frame clones appear in the TCRdb table, and some are missing; sequencing was by immunoSEQ multiplex PCR. The sample includes under 40,000 clones, more than 65% of them seen just once. Germline V gives CDR1 SEHNR, CDR2 FQNEAQ (reference sequence). The CDR3 length is 14 residues. Trimming left V 5 bases short and J 5 bases short, with 15 bases between. Broader study findings: Roughly a quarter of private leukemic clonotypes occurred rarely in other patients' non-leukemic repertoires. Without putative leukemic clones, patient CD4-sorted repertoires remained more clonal than healthy CD4+ repertoires.

The chain links TRBV7-9 to TRBJ2-5, with a weak D call TRBD2 (7 bases). The sample was CD4+ T cells from blood buffy coats. This clonotype originated in a human donor in good health. CDR3 bases: TGTGCCAGCAGCCTCTTCGGGGGGCGGGAGACCCAGTACTTC. Protein sequence: CASSLFGGRETQYF.